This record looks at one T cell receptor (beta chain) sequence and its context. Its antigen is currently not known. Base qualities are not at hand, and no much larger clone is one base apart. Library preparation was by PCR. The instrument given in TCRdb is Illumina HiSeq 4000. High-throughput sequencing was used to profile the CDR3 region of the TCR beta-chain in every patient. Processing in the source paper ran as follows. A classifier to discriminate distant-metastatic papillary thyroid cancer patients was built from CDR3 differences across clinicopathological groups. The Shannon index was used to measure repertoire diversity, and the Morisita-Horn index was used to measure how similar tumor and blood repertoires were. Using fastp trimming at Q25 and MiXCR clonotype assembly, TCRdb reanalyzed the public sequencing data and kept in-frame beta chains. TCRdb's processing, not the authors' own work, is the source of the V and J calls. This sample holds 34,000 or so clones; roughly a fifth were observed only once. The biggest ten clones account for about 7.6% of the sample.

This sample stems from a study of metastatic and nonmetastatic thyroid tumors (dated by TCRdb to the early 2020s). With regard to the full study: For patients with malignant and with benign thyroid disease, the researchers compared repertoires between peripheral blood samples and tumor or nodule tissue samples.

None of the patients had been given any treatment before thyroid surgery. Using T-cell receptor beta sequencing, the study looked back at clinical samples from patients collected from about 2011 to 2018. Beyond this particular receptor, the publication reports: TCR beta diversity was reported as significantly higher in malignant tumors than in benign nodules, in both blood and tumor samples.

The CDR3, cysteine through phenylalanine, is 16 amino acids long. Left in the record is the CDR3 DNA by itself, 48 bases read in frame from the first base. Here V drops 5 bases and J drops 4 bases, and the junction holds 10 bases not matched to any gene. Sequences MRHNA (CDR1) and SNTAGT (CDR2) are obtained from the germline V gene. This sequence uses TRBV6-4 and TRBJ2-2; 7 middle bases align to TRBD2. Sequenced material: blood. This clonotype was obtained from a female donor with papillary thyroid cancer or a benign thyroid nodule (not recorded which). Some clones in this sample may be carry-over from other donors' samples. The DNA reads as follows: TGTGCCAGCAGTCCCGGTACTAGCGAGACCACCGGGGAGCTGTTTTTT. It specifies CASSPGTSETTGELFF.